The 29 T cell receptor beta chains reported below all come from one sample, sequenced in a study of blood T cell repertoires in COVID-19. Data came from immunoSEQ multiplex PCR; TCRdb stores just in-frame clones and leaves some out. The sample lists 40,000 or so clones, nearly 90% occurring once. Sequenced material: peripheral blood. The receptor source for this set is a man aged 50 or older with active COVID-19.

The rearrangement links TRBV7-3 to TRBJ2-1; maybe TRBD2 (6 bases). The V end lost 2 bases, the J end lost 5 bases, and 13 bases lay between the germline ends. This CDR3 is 15 amino acids long. Germline V CDR1 and CDR2: SGHTA, FQGTGA. CDR3 residues: CASSLGGRGNNEQFF. CDR3 DNA: TGTGCCAGCAGCTTAGGCGGACGGGGGAACAATGAGCAGTTCTTC.

The chain combines TRBV7-2 with TRBJ2-1, with 7 bases identical to TRBD2. The ends lost 3 bases at V and 5 bases at J; junction bases unmatched: 10. The CDR3 length is 16 residues. Germline lookup yields CDR1 SGHTA and CDR2 FQGNSA. CDR3 in DNA: TGTGCCAGCAGCTTGCAGCCGGGAGGCGGAAACAATGAGCAGTTCTTC. Its protein product is CASSLQPGGGNNEQFF.

This clone came up once. The chain uses TRBV30 and TRBJ1-6; possible D gene TRBD1, 6 bases. The germline V gene encodes CDR1 GTSNPN and CDR2 SVGIG (reference sequence). V was shortened by 4 bases and J by 7 bases, with 14 bases between the two germline ends. The CDR3 loop spans 14 amino acids. CDR3 in amino acids: CAWTSGAENSPLHF. The DNA for the CDR3 is TGTGCCTGGACCTCAGGGGCAGAGAATTCACCCCTCCACTTT.

This clone was recorded a few times. The chain has TRBV19 and TRBJ1-2; 8 nucleotides line up with TRBD1. Germline V gives CDR1 LNHDA, CDR2 SQIVND (reference sequence). This CDR3 is built from 13 residues. V shed 4 bases and J 7 bases; nucleotides not matched to a gene: 5. CDR3 bases: TGTGCCAGTAGTAGAGACAGGGGCGGTGGCTACACCTTC. Residues: CASSRDRGGGYTF. The entire variable domain, with the rest obtained from reference TRBV19 and TRBJ1-2, is as follows: DGGITQSPKYLFRKEGQNVTLSCEQNLNHDAMYWYRQDPGQGLRLIYYSQIVNDFQKGDIAEGYSVSREKKESFPLTVTSAQKNPTAFYLCASSRDRGGGYTFGSGTRLTVV.

CDR3 in amino acids: CASRPRQGANTEAFF. CDR3 nucleotides: TGTGCCAGCAGGCCCCGACAGGGGGCGAACACTGAAGCTTTCTTT. The V gene is TRBV7-2, the J gene TRBJ1-1; 10 bases match TRBD1. Germline lookup yields CDR1 SGHTA and CDR2 FQGNSA. CDR3 length equals 15 residues. With V trimmed by 6 bases and J by 1 base, 5 bases remained unmatched.

V gene TRBV6-4 combines with J gene TRBJ1-2; no firm D call. Trimming stripped 3 bases from V and 8 bases from J, with 13 bases between. This CDR3 is 13 amino acids long. Germline V lookup: CDR1 MRHNA, CDR2 SNTAGT. The CDR3 region has the DNA TGTGCCAGCAGTGAAACAGAGAGCGGGGGCTACACCTTC. It is translated as CASSETESGGYTF.

V and J are TRBV29-1 and TRBJ1-2; the D gene is possibly TRBD1 (6 bases). CDR3 size: 13 residues. Germline lookup yields CDR1 SQVTM and CDR2 ANQGSEA. The germline V and J ends were trimmed by 5 bases and 3 bases, with 13 bases remaining between them. The CDR3 bases are TGCAGCGTTAAGCAAGAGGGGGACTATGGCTACACCTTC. Amino acid sequence: CSVKQEGDYGYTF. The variable domain in full, with the rest retrieved from reference TRBV29-1 and TRBJ1-2, is SAVISQKPSRDICQRGTSLTIQCQVDSQVTMMFWYRQQPGQSLTLIATANQGSEATYESGFVIDKFPISRPNLTFSTLTVSNMSPEDSSIYLCSVKQEGDYGYTFGSGTRLTVV.

V usage is TRBV6-1 and J usage is TRBJ2-1; 11 bases map to TRBD2. The germline gives CDR1 MNHNS, CDR2 SASEGT. With V trimmed by 1 base and J by 8 bases, 4 bases remained unmatched. The CDR3 is made up of 15 amino acids. This chain's CDR3 is CASSEGTSGGHEQFF. CDR3 DNA sequence: TGTGCCAGCAGTGAAGGTACTAGCGGGGGTCATGAGCAGTTCTTC.

CDR3 sequence reads: CASSSGTGGLRELFF. The CDR3 region has the DNA TGTGCCAGCAGCTCCGGGACAGGGGGTTTGCGGGAGCTGTTTTTT. The chain links TRBV5-8 to TRBJ2-2; 11 positions match TRBD1. Germline V gene lookup returns CDR1 SGHTS and CDR2 YDEGEE. V shed 3 bases, J shed 9 bases, and the junction held 7 bases outside the gene matches. The CDR3 runs to 15 residues.

The chain joins TRBV5-1 to TRBJ2-3, with 7 nucleotides matching TRBD1. With V trimmed by 4 bases and J by 6 bases, 14 bases remained unmatched. This CDR3 contains 16 residues. Germline V gives CDR1 SGHRS, CDR2 YFSETQ. In DNA, the CDR3 is TGCGCCAGCAGCCCTTACGACGGACAGGCAAGGGATACGCAGTATTTT. Amino acids: CASSPYDGQARDTQYF.

The rearrangement links TRBV9 to TRBJ2-1, with D perhaps TRBD1 (6 bases). The germline V gene has CDR1 SGDLS and CDR2 YYNGEE. The CDR3 runs to 17 residues. V was shortened by 0 bases and J by 7 bases, with 20 bases between the two germline ends. DNA for the CDR3: TGTGCCAGCAGCGTAGAGGAGACGGCAGGGGCAGGGAATGAGCAGTTCTTC. It codes for CASSVEETAGAGNEQFF.

V is TRBV2 and J is TRBJ1-4; D perhaps matches TRBD1 (6 bases). This CDR3 spans 15 amino acids. Germline loops: CDR1 SNHLY, CDR2 FYNNEI. V lost 4 bases, J lost 7 bases, and 16 bases lay in between. The CDR3 is CASSVGDIGSEKLFF. The CDR3 coding sequence is TGTGCCAGCAGTGTAGGGGACATAGGAAGTGAAAAACTGTTTTTT.

The chain uses TRBV12-3 or TRBV12-4 and TRBJ1-1, with D unclear. The CDR3 is 13 amino acids. V was shortened by 3 bases and J by 1 base, with 6 bases between the two germline ends. CDR3 sequence (DNA): TGTGCCAGCAGTTTCTCAGAGAACACTGAAGCTTTCTTT. This codes for CASSFSENTEAFF.

The rearrangement links TRBV7-3 to TRBJ2-1; 7 bases align to TRBD2. With 2 bases clipped from V and 8 bases from J, the junction kept 3 bases outside the gene matches. Germline CDR1 and CDR2: SGHTA and FQGTGA. The length of the CDR3 is 13 residues. This CDR3 reads CASSLGGGDEQFF. The CDR3 region has the DNA TGTGCCAGCAGCTTAGGCGGGGGTGATGAGCAGTTCTTC.

This chain joins TRBV20-1 and TRBJ2-3, with 10 bases fitting TRBD2. The junction had 8 bases not matched to a gene; V was cut back by 3 bases and J by 2 bases. This CDR3 comprises 16 residues. The germline V gene encodes CDR1 DFQATT and CDR2 SNEGSKA (reference sequence). Here the CDR3 reads CSASPGTSVITDTQYF. The CDR3 bases are TGCAGTGCTAGTCCCGGGACTAGCGTAATCACAGATACGCAGTATTTT.

The chain recombines TRBV21-1 with TRBJ2-5; the table's D call TRBD2 went unverified against the DNA. TRBV21-1 is marked as a pseudogene. The CDR3 extends over 16 amino acids. CDR3 sequence (DNA): TGTGCCAGCAGCAAGGGTAGACTAGCGGGGCAAGAGACCCAGTACTTC. Translating it yields CASSKGRLAGQETQYF.

This clone was seen just once. V gene TRBV6-5 combines with J gene TRBJ1-5; D call uncertain. Trimming left V 8 bases short and J 4 bases short, with 9 bases between. Germline CDR1 and CDR2: MNHEY and SVGAGI. The CDR3 has 12 amino acids. CDR3 protein: CASRTGNQPQHF. The CDR3 nucleotides read TGTGCCAGCCGCACGGGAAATCAGCCCCAGCATTTT.

The V and J genes are TRBV10-3 and TRBJ2-2, with D possibly matching TRBD2 (5 bases). This CDR3 comprises 16 residues. The V gene lost 2 bases and the J gene lost 4 bases, with 14 bases spanning the gap. Germline V CDR1 and CDR2: ENHRY, SYGVKD. The CDR3 DNA follows: TGTGCCATCAGTGAGGCACGTGGTGGGAGCACCGGGGAGCTGTTTTTT. Its protein product is CAISEARGGSTGELFF.

V usage is TRBV9 and J usage is TRBJ2-1; 9 nucleotides line up with TRBD1. Germline V gene sequence: CDR1 SGDLS, CDR2 YYNGEE. The CDR3 spans 15 residues. The junction had 14 bases not matched to a gene; V was cut back by 8 bases and J by 8 bases. CDR3 nucleotide sequence: TGTGCCAGTACAAACCGGGACAGGGTGTGGGATGAGCAGTTCTTC. This gives the protein CASTNRDRVWDEQFF.

The chain links TRBV6-2 or TRBV6-3 to TRBJ2-1; D is unclear. The CDR3 runs to 14 residues. V was clipped by 4 bases and J by 13 bases, with 20 bases between them. Germline V lookup: CDR1 MNHEY, CDR2 SVGEGT. DNA for the CDR3: TGTGCCAGCAGTTTTCCTGCAGCGCCCTCTGGTCAGTTCTTC. Its protein is CASSFPAAPSGQFF.

The chain combines TRBV4-2 with TRBJ2-7, with 8 nucleotides matching TRBD2. Looked up from germline, CDR1 is LGHNA and CDR2 is YNFKEQ. The CDR3 has 18 residues. Trimming removed 1 base from V and 3 bases from J; junction bases left unmatched: 14. CDR3 sequence (DNA): TGTGCCAGCAGCCAAGCTGGGTCCTTAGCGGGGAAGTTCTACGAGCAGTACTTC. It encodes CASSQAGSLAGKFYEQYF.

V gene TRBV7-8 combines with J gene TRBJ2-5, with 9 bases fitting TRBD2. This CDR3 has 16 residues. Germline V gene lookup returns CDR1 SGHVS and CDR2 FQNEAQ. Trimming removed 1 base from V and 5 bases from J; junction bases left unmatched: 8. CDR3 sequence (DNA): TGTGCCAGCAGCTTAGGGATAGCGGGGGTTGGGGAGACCCAGTACTTC. Its protein is CASSLGIAGVGETQYF. Filled out from reference TRBV7-8 and TRBJ2-5, the complete variable domain reads GAGVSQSPRYKVAKRGQDVALRCDPISGHVSLFWYQQALGQGPEFLTYFQNEAQLDKSGLPSDRFFAERPEGSVSTLKIQRTQQEDSAVYLCASSLGIAGVGETQYFGPGTRLLVL.

V usage is TRBV5-1 and J usage is TRBJ2-5; the D gene is possibly TRBD2 (6 bases). CDR3 length: 16 residues. V shed 3 bases and J shed 5 bases, with 20 bases lying between them. Germline lookup yields CDR1 SGHRS and CDR2 YFSETQ. CDR3 DNA sequence: TGCGCCAGCAGCTCCACCCCCGGGAGCGAGTGGGAGACCCAGTACTTC. It specifies CASSSTPGSEWETQYF. Full variable domain (outside the CDR3, taken from reference TRBV5-1 and TRBJ2-5): KAGVTQTPRYLIKTRGQQVTLSCSPISGHRSVSWYQQTPGQGLQFLFEYFSETQRNKGNFPGRFSGRQFSNSRSEMNVSTLELGDSALYLCASSSTPGSEWETQYFGPGTRLLVL.

The chain carries TRBV12-3 or TRBV12-4 and TRBJ2-5; D remains ambiguous. With 1 base removed from V and 5 bases from J, the gap between germline ends came to 8 bases. The CDR3 is 13 amino acids. The CDR3 nucleotides are TGTGCCAGCAGTTTAGGCTGGGCGGAGACCCAGTACTTC. Residues: CASSLGWAETQYF.

The J gene is TRBJ2-1, the V gene TRBV5-4; 7 positions match TRBD1. Trimming removed 3 bases from V and 5 bases from J; junction bases left unmatched: 11. Germline assignment: CDR1 SGHNT and CDR2 YYREEE (reference sequence). This CDR3 comprises 16 residues. CDR3 sequence reads: CASSSMTGPRNNEQFF. The DNA for the CDR3 is TGTGCCAGCAGCTCCATGACAGGGCCAAGAAACAATGAGCAGTTCTTC.

The chain uses TRBV30 and TRBJ1-2; possible D gene TRBD1, 6 bases. The V end was cut by 4 bases, the J end by 6 bases, with 15 bases between. The CDR3 loop spans 13 amino acids. CDR1 is GTSNPN, CDR2 SVGIG, per germline (reference sequence). The chain's CDR3 is CAWMHGQQHGYTF. CDR3 bases: TGTGCCTGGATGCACGGACAGCAACATGGCTACACCTTC.

The rearrangement uses TRBV5-4 and TRBJ1-2; possibly TRBD1 for D (6 bases). V shed 2 bases and J shed 8 bases, with 13 bases lying between them. This CDR3 is built from 13 residues. Germline V gives CDR1 SGHNT, CDR2 YYREEE (reference sequence). The CDR3 protein is CASSLIQGLGYTF. The CDR3 DNA reads TGTGCCAGCAGCTTAATACAGGGTTTGGGCTACACCTTC.

V and J are TRBV7-8 and TRBJ1-2; maybe TRBD1 (5 bases). Germline CDR1 and CDR2: SGHVS and FQNEAQ. The germline V and J ends were trimmed by 3 bases and 7 bases, with 12 bases remaining between them. This CDR3 is 13 amino acids long. CDR3 amino acids: CASSLGLAPGYTF. In DNA, the CDR3 is TGTGCCAGCAGCTTGGGGCTGGCTCCTGGCTACACCTTC.

The rearrangement links TRBV6-4 to TRBJ1-6; TRBD1 agrees at 7 bases. V trimming: 4 bases; J trimming: 7 bases; junction bases outside the gene matches: 4. From germline, CDR1 is MRHNA and CDR2 SNTAGT. CDR3 size: 14 residues. The CDR3 loop reads CASSAAGGNSPLHF. CDR3 DNA: TGTGCCAGCAGTGCCGCAGGGGGGAATTCACCCCTCCACTTT.